Below, one TCR beta chain is given with its context. Per the original methods: Reference gene primer amplification yielded estimated nucleated cell counts. This table comes from immunoSEQ multiplex PCR, and its TCRdb copy is limited to in-frame clones, with some not included. V and J calls and clone size are copied from that table; D and trimming were computed from the DNA. Of 70,000 to 85,000 clones listed, 82% are singletons. This CDR3 comprises 15 residues. CDR1 LGHNA and CDR2 YNFKEQ come from the germline V gene. V dropped 4 bases and J dropped 6 bases, with 18 bases sitting between them. The data belong to a study of blood T cell repertoires in COVID-19. Background on the study: Both acute and convalescent COVID-19 samples were obtained from the United States, Italy and Spain. T cells, B-cell-depleted T cells, or PBMCs provided the cDNA or gDNA that served as material.

This chain connects TRBV4-2 to TRBJ1-2; weak D call: TRBD1 (6 bases). This TCR was sampled from a man aged 55-75 years with acute or convalescent COVID-19. Material for sequencing was peripheral blood. CDR3 coding DNA: TGTGCCAGCAGCCCAAGGGAAAACCCAGGGGATGGCTACACCTTC. Amino acid sequence: CASSPRENPGDGYTF.